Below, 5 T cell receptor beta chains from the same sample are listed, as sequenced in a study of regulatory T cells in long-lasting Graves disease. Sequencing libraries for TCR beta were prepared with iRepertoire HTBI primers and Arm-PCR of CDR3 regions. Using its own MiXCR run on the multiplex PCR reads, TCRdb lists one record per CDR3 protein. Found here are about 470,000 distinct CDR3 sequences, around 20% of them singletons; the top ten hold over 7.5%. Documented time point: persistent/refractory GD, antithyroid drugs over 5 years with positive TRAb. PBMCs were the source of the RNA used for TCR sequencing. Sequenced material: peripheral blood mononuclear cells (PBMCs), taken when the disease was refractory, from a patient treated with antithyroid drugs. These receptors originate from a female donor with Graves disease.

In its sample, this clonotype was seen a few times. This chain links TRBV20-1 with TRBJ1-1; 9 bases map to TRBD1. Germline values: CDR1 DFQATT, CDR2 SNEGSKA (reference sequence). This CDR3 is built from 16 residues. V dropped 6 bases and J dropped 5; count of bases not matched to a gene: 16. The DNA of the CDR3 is TGCAGTGCCGGACAGGGGTTGGGAGTACCTTTAACTGAAGCTTTCTTT. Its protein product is CSAGQGLGVPLTEAFF.

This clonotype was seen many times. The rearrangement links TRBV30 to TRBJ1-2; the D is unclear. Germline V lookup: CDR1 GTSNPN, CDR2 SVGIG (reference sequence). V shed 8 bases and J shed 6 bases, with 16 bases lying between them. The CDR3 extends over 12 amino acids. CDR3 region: CAHRREADGYTF. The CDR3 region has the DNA TGTGCCCATCGGAGGGAGGCGGATGGCTACACCTTC.

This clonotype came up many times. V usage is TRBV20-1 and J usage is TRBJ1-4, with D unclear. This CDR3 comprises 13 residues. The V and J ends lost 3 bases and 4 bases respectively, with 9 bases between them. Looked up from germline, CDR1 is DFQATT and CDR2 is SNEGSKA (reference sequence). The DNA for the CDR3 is TGCAGTGCTAGTAGCAGCGATAATGAAAAACTGTTTTTT. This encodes CSASSSDNEKLFF.

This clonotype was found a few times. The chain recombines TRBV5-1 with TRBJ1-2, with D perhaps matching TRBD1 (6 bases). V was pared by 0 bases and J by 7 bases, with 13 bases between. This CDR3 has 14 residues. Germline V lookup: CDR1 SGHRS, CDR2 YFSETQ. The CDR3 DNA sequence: TGCGCCAGCAGCTTGGGATACAGGGAGTTTGGCTACACCTTC. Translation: CASSLGYREFGYTF.

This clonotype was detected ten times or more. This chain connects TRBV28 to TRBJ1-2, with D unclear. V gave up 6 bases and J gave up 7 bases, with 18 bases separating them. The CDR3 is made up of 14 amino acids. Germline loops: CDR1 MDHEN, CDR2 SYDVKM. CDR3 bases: TGTGCCAGCAGCTCCAGAGCCCGGTCCTCTGGCTACACCTTC. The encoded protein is CASSSRARSSGYTF.